Following are 22 T cell receptor beta chains from one sample sequenced in a study of cytomegalovirus exposure and HLA in healthy donors. The PCR made use of 60 Vbeta and 13 Jbeta primers. Assay used: immunoSEQ multiplex PCR; TCRdb lists only in-frame clones, some missing. Among approximately 170,000 clones listed, about 70% were seen once. Source material: PBMCs. These receptors were taken from a woman aged 18-29 years in good health and CMV-seropositive.

The rearrangement uses TRBV9 and TRBJ1-2; no definite D call. V shed 4 bases and J shed 3 bases, with 16 bases lying between them. The CDR3 runs 15 residues. Germline V lookup: CDR1 SGDLS, CDR2 YYNGEE. The CDR3 DNA is TGTGCCAGCAGCCCTCCCGGGAGCCGGGACTATGGCTACACCTTC. It specifies CASSPPGSRDYGYTF.

About this clone: An end of the junction differs from the germline gene, which may be a read error. V and J are TRBV7-7 and TRBJ2-2, with TRBD1 matching over 8 bases. The CDR3 sequence is 14 residues long. Looked up from germline, CDR1 is SSHAT and CDR2 is FNYEAQ (reference sequence). This CDR3 is CASSLQGGSGELFF. CDR3 nucleotide sequence: TGTGCTAGCAGCTTACAGGGGGGTTCCGGGGAGCTGTTTTTT.

In its sample, this clone was seen a few times. The rearrangement uses TRBV29-1 and TRBJ1-1; 7 bases match TRBD1. The V gene end was trimmed by 1 base and the J gene end by 3 bases; junction bases not matched to a gene: 17. This CDR3 contains 18 residues. Germline V gene lookup returns CDR1 SQVTM and CDR2 ANQGSEA. In nucleotides, the CDR3 is TGCAGCGTTGAAGCCAAAGAGACAGGGAGAAATGTGGACACTGAAGCTTTCTTT. Its translation: CSVEAKETGRNVDTEAFF.

In its sample, this clone was seen once. V and J are TRBV7-8 and TRBJ2-3, with 9 bases fitting TRBD2. There are 16 residues in the CDR3. V trimming: 4 bases; J trimming: 5 bases; junction bases outside the gene matches: 10. Germline CDR1 SGHVS, CDR2 FQNEAQ. This CDR3 reads CASSWLAGSPQDTQYF. The CDR3 region has the DNA TGTGCCAGCAGCTGGCTAGCGGGAAGTCCTCAAGATACGCAGTATTTT.

Comment on this clone: The CDR3 does not close with the conserved phenylalanine or tryptophan, likely indicating a read error. No DNA is shown, since the ends of the CDR3 on it are uncertain; the CDR3 is the one TCRdb lists. V and J are TRBV6-5 and TRBJ1-2; TRBD1 is the table's D call, not checked against the DNA. Per germline, CDR1 MNHEY and CDR2 SVGAGI. With termini counted, the CDR3 has 14 amino acids. CDR3 in amino acids: CASKSRGQGAGVFL.

This sequence joins TRBV7-9 and TRBJ2-3; D is unclear. With 0 bases removed from V and 0 bases from J, the gap between germline ends came to 4 bases. The germline V gene encodes CDR1 SEHNR and CDR2 FQNEAQ (reference sequence). There are 14 residues in the CDR3. DNA of the CDR3: TGTGCCAGCAGCTTAGCGTATAGCACAGATACGCAGTATTTT. Residues: CASSLAYSTDTQYF.

This rearrangement joins TRBV6-1 to TRBJ1-5, with 9 bases identical to TRBD1. Germline trimming cut 7 bases from V and 3 bases from J; bases unmatched to any gene: 7. This CDR3 contains 15 residues. Germline assignment: CDR1 MNHNS and CDR2 SASEGT. The CDR3: CASIGGQGSNQPQHF. The CDR3 bases are TGTGCCAGCATCGGAGGACAGGGGTCCAATCAGCCCCAGCATTTT.

CDR3 sequence reads: CASSDDQGAPLFYEQYF. DNA of the CDR3: TGTGCCAGCAGCGACGATCAGGGGGCGCCTCTTTTCTACGAGCAGTACTTC. The chain joins TRBV11-2 to TRBJ2-7; 8 bases fit TRBD1. After removal of 5 bases from V and 3 bases from J, the junction contained 15 bases not matched to a gene. CDR3 length: 17 amino acids. CDR1 is SGHAT and CDR2 is FQNNGV in the germline V gene.

This clone was seen more than once but under ten times. The V gene is TRBV4-1, the J gene TRBJ2-1; 8 nucleotides match TRBD2. CDR1 and CDR2 (germline): MGHRA, YSYEKL. The CDR3 is 16 residues long. V gave up 2 bases and J gave up 8 bases; unmatched junction bases: 11. The CDR3 loop reads CASSQSGQREIYEQFF. Written as DNA, the CDR3 is TGCGCCAGCAGCCAATCTGGCCAGCGGGAGATTTATGAGCAGTTCTTC.

The rearrangement links TRBV29-1 to TRBJ2-1, with 7 bases identical to TRBD2. Germline V CDR1 and CDR2: SQVTM, ANQGSEA. There are 13 residues in the CDR3. With V trimmed by 5 bases and J by 6 bases, 7 bases remained unmatched. CDR3 sequence reads: CSVSRTRINEQFF. CDR3 coding DNA: TGCAGCGTTAGCAGGACTAGAATCAATGAGCAGTTCTTC.

The J gene is TRBJ2-7, the V gene TRBV5-4; TRBD1 aligns across 10 bases. V lost 2 bases and J lost 2; bases outside the gene matches: 7. The CDR3 has 16 residues. From germline, CDR1 is SGHNT and CDR2 YYREEE (reference sequence). The CDR3 spells CASSLTGTGVPYEQYF. Here the CDR3 DNA reads TGTGCCAGCAGCTTAACCGGGACAGGGGTCCCCTACGAGCAGTACTTC.

The chain employs TRBV4-2 and TRBJ1-1; tentatively, D is TRBD1 (5 bases). The germline V gene has CDR1 LGHNA and CDR2 YNFKEQ. The CDR3 sequence is 15 residues long. Trimming took 7 bases from V and 0 from J, leaving 15 bases between them. CDR3 residues: CASTKEARVNTEAFF. As DNA, the CDR3 is TGTGCCAGCACCAAAGAAGCCAGGGTGAACACTGAAGCTTTCTTT.

V is TRBV7-6 and J is TRBJ2-7; TRBD2 matches 7 bases. CDR1 and CDR2 from the germline V gene are SGHVS and FNYEAQ. The V and J ends lost 6 bases and 1 base, in that order; junction bases with no gene match: 15. CDR3 length: 17 residues. The CDR3: CASRTGFARGGSYEQYF. The CDR3, as DNA: TGTGCCAGCAGAACCGGATTTGCGAGGGGAGGGTCCTACGAGCAGTACTTC.

V is TRBV6-1 and J is TRBJ2-7; tentative D call: TRBD2 (6 bases). The CDR3 is 14 residues long. The germline V and J ends were trimmed by 2 bases and 4 bases, with 12 bases remaining between them. In germline, CDR1 is MNHNS, CDR2 SASEGT. CDR3 region: CASSENPGGYEQYF. The CDR3 DNA reads TGTGCCAGCAGTGAAAACCCCGGGGGATACGAGCAGTACTTC.

The chain is built from TRBV28 and TRBJ2-7; a weak D match, TRBD2 (5 bases). Per the germline V gene, CDR1 is MDHEN and CDR2 is SYDVKM. V was trimmed by 3 bases and J by 7 bases, leaving 10 bases between them. The CDR3 loop spans 12 amino acids. CDR3 protein: CASSFSPGEQYF. Here the CDR3 DNA reads TGTGCCAGCAGTTTTAGTCCGGGGGAGCAGTACTTC. Supplemented by reference TRBV28 and TRBJ2-7, the full variable domain reads DVKVTQSSRYLVKRTGEKVFLECVQDMDHENMFWYRQDPGLGLRLIYFSYDVKMKEKGDIPEGYSVSREKKERFSLILESASTNQTSMYLCASSFSPGEQYFGPGTRLTVT.

The V call is TRBV29-1, the J call TRBJ2-5; 7 positions match TRBD2. The CDR3 covers 14 residues. The junction had 11 bases not matched to a gene; V was cut back by 5 bases and J by 5 bases. Germline V gives CDR1 SQVTM, CDR2 ANQGSEA. CDR3 sequence reads: CSVQRAGAGETQYF. The CDR3 nucleotides are TGCAGCGTTCAAAGGGCGGGAGCGGGGGAGACCCAGTACTTC.

The chain links TRBV28 to TRBJ2-7; no firm D call. Germline V gene sequence: CDR1 MDHEN, CDR2 SYDVKM. Trimming took 10 bases from V and 1 from J, leaving 14 bases between them. The CDR3 loop spans 13 amino acids. The CDR3 region has the DNA TGTGCCACCTTGCTGGCGGAGTCCTACGAGCAGTACTTC. It codes for CATLLAESYEQYF.

This sequence joins TRBV19 and TRBJ2-7; perhaps TRBD1 as D (6 bases). Deletions cut 4 bases from V and 3 bases from J, with 16 bases between. Per germline, CDR1 LNHDA and CDR2 SQIVND (reference sequence). CDR3 length: 15 residues. DNA for the CDR3: TGTGCCAGTAGTAATCAGGGGAACGCAGGCTACGAGCAGTACTTC. Translating gives CASSNQGNAGYEQYF.

The chain employs TRBV18 and TRBJ2-3; 7 positions match TRBD2. The CDR3 length is 15 residues. Germline V gene data show CDR1 as KGHSH and CDR2 as LQKENI. The V and J ends lost 3 bases and 4 bases, in that order; junction bases with no gene match: 7. The CDR3 DNA is TGTGCCAGCTCACCGAGAGGGGCGGGAGCAGATACGCAGTATTTT. The encoded protein is CASSPRGAGADTQYF.

This chain uses TRBV11-2 with TRBJ2-1; 10 bases match TRBD2. Germline V gene lookup returns CDR1 SGHAT and CDR2 FQNNGV. Trimming removed 6 bases from V and 5 bases from J; junction bases left unmatched: 10. This CDR3 comprises 16 residues. CDR3 region: CASSATGTSAHNEQFF. As DNA, the CDR3 is TGTGCCAGCAGTGCAACCGGGACTAGCGCCCACAATGAGCAGTTCTTC.

The chain couples TRBV27 to TRBJ1-1; the D gene is possibly TRBD1 (5 bases). The CDR3 has 17 residues. Germline V gene data show CDR1 as MNHEY and CDR2 as SMNVEV (reference sequence). Between the trimmed V and J ends, which lost 3 bases and 0 bases, there was a span of 17 bases. CDR3 loop: CASSFGRETPMNTEAFF. The CDR3 DNA reads as TGTGCCAGCAGTTTCGGCAGGGAAACTCCCATGAACACTGAAGCTTTCTTT.

The V gene is TRBV7-3, the J gene TRBJ2-2, with 13 bases aligning to TRBD2. J was trimmed by 2 bases and V by 5 bases; bases with no gene match: 5. Germline loops: CDR1 SGHTA, CDR2 FQGTGA. The CDR3 sequence is 17 residues long. The CDR3 loop is CASSLRTSGGNTGELFF. The CDR3 bases are TGTGCCAGCAGCCTGCGGACTAGCGGGGGAAACACCGGGGAGCTGTTTTTT.